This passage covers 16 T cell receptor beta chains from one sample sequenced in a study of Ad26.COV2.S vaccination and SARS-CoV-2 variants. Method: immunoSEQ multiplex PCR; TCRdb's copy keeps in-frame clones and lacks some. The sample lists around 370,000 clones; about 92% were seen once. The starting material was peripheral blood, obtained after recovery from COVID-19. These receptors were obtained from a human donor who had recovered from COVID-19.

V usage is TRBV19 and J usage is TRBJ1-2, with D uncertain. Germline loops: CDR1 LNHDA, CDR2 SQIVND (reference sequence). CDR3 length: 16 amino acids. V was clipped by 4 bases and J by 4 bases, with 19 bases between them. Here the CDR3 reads CASSTYSGPSTYGYTF. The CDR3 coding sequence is TGTGCCAGTAGTACCTATAGTGGACCTAGCACCTATGGCTACACCTTC.

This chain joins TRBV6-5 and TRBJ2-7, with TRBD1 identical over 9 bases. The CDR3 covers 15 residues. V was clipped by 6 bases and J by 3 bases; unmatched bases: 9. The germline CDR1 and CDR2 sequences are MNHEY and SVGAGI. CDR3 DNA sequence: TGTGCCAGCAGGCTGGACAGGGGTCCTCTCTACGAGCAGTACTTC. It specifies CASRLDRGPLYEQYF.

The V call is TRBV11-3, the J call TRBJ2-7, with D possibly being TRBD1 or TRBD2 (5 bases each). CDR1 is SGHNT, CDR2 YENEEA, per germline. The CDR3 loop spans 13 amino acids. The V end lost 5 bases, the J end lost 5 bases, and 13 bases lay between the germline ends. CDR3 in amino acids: CASSNGWGHEQYF. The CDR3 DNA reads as TGTGCCAGCAGCAACGGGTGGGGACACGAGCAGTACTTC.

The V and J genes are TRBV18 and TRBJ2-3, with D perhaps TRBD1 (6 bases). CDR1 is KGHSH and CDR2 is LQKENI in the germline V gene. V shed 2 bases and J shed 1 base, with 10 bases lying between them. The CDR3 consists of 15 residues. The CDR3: CASSPMGQGTDTQYF. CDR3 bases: TGTGCCAGCTCACCAATGGGACAAGGCACAGATACGCAGTATTTT.

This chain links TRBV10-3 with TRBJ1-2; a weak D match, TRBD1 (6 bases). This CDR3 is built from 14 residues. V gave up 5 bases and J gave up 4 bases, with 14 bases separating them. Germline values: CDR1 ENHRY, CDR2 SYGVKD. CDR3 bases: TGTGCCATCAGTATACCGGGACAATTCTATGGCTACACCTTC. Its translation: CAISIPGQFYGYTF.

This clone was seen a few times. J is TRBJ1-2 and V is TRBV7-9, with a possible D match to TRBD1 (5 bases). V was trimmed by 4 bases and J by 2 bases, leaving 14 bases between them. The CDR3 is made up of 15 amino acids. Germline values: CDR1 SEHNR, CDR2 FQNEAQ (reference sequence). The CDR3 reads CASSSSGRPNYGYTF. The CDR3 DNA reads TGTGCCAGCAGCTCCTCGGGACGCCCGAACTATGGCTACACCTTC. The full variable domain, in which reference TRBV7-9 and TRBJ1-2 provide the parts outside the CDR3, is DTGVSQNPRHKITKRGQNVTFRCDPISEHNRLYWYRQTLGQGPEFLTYFQNEAQLEKSRLLSDRFSAERPKGSFSTLEIQRTEQGDSAMYLCASSSSGRPNYGYTFGSGTRLTVV.

The CDR3 sequence: CASSYAGLAGVYNEQFF. The CDR3 DNA sequence: TGCGCCAGCAGCTACGCTGGACTAGCGGGGGTCTACAATGAGCAGTTCTTC. The V and J genes are TRBV5-1 and TRBJ2-1; TRBD2 matches at 13 bases. The CDR3 sequence is 17 residues long. Germline CDR1 is SGHRS and CDR2 is YFSETQ. Trimming took 3 bases from V and 3 from J; bases not matched to a gene: 6.

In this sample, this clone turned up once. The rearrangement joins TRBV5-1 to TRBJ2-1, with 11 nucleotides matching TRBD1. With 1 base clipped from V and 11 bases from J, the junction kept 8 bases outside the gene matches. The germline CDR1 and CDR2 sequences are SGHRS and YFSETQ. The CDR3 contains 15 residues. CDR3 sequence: CASSLMGQGEEKQFF. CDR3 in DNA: TGCGCCAGCAGCTTGATGGGACAGGGGGAAGAGAAGCAGTTCTTC.

The CDR3 DNA reads TGTGCCAGCAGCTTAAGCGCCGTGAACACTGAAGCTTTCTTT. This sequence encodes CASSLSAVNTEAFF. This sequence joins TRBV7-3 and TRBJ1-1; D is undetermined. V was clipped by 1 base and J by 0 bases, with 6 bases between them. The CDR3 has 14 amino acids. CDR1 and CDR2 (germline): SGHTA, FQGTGA.

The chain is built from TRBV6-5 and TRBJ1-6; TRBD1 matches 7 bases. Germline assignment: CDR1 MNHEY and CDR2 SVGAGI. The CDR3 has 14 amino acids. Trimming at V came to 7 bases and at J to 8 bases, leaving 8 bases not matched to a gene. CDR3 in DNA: TGTGCCAGCACCACACAGGGGCTACATTCACCCCTCCACTTT. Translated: CASTTQGLHSPLHF.

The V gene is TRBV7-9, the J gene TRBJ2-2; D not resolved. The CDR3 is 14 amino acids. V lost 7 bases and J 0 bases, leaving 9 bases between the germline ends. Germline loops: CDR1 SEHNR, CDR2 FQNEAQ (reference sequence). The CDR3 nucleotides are TGTGCCAGCAAGGGTCTAGCGAACACCGGGGAGCTGTTTTTT. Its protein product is CASKGLANTGELFF.

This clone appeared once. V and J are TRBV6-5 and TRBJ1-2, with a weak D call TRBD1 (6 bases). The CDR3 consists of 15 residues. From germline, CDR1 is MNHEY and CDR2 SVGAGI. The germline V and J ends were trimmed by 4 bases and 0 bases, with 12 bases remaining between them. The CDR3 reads CASSLGQFPNYGYTF. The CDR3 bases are TGTGCCAGCAGTTTAGGACAGTTTCCTAACTATGGCTACACCTTC.

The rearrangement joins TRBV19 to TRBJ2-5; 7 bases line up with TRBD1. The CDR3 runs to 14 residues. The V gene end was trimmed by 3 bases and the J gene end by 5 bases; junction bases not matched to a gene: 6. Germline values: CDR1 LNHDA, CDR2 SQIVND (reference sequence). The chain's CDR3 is CASSIDRVRETQYF. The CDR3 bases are TGTGCCAGTAGTATCGACAGGGTAAGGGAGACCCAGTACTTC. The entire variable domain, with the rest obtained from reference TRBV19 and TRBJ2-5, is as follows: DGGITQSPKYLFRKEGQNVTLSCEQNLNHDAMYWYRQDPGQGLRLIYYSQIVNDFQKGDIAEGYSVSREKKESFPLTVTSAQKNPTAFYLCASSIDRVRETQYFGPGTRLLVL.

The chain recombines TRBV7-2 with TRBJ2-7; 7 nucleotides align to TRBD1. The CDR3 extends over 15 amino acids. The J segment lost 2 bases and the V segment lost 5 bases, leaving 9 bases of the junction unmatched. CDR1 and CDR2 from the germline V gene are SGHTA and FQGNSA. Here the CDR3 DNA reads TGTGCCAGCAGCAAGGGTGGGACAGCGACCTACGAGCAGTACTTC. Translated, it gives CASSKGGTATYEQYF. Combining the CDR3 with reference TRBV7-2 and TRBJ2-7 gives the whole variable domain GAGVSQSPSNKVTEKGKDVELRCDPISGHTALYWYRQSLGQGLEFLIYFQGNSAPDKSGLPSDRFSAERTGGSVSTLTIQRTQQEDSAVYLCASSKGGTATYEQYFGPGTRLTVT.

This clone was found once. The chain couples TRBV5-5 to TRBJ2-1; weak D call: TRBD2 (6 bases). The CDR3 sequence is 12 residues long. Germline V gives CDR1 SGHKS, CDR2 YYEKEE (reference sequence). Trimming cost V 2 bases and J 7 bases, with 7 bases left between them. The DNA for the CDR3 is TGTGCCAGCAGCTTCGGGGGAAATGAGCAGTTCTTC. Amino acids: CASSFGGNEQFF.

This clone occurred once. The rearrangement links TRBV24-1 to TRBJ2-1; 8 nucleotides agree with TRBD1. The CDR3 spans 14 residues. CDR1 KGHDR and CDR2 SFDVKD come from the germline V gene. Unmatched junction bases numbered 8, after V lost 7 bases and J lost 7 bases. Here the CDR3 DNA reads TGTGCCACCAGCGGATCAGGGACAGGTAATGAGCAGTTCTTC. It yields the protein CATSGSGTGNEQFF.